These T cell receptor beta chains were read from a single sample in a study of OX40 agonist ivuxolimab in advanced cancers. TCRdb's table, derived via immunoSEQ multiplex PCR, lists solely in-frame clones and lacks some. The table includes some 99,000 clones, around 91% detected once. The sample in question was CD4+ or CD8+ T cells sorted from blood, obtained in a trial of the OX40 agonist ivuxolimab. The receptors shown here come from an adult with an advanced solid tumor such as melanoma, head and neck, liver or kidney cancer. The CDR3 runs from the conserved cysteine through the conserved F or W. D genes are given only for firm matches. Clone sizes are given selectively: once, few, many, or a class where the clone is expanded.

j_call,d_call,clone_size,v_call,cdr3_aa,cdr3_nt
TRBJ2-2,-,many,TRBV7-2,CASSLPNTGELFF,TGTGCCAGCAGCTTACCGAACACCGGGGAGCTGTTTTTT
TRBJ2-7,TRBD2,-,TRBV7-9,CASSFGLAGVEEQYF,TGTGCCAGCAGCTTCGGACTAGCGGGAGTGGAAGAGCAGTACTTC
TRBJ2-3,-,-,TRBV7-2,CASTPPGGPSSTDTQYF,TGTGCCAGCACCCCCCCGGGCGGCCCAAGTAGCACAGATACGCAGTATTTT
TRBJ2-2,TRBD2,-,TRBV6-1,CASFQGLAATGELFF,TGTGCCAGCTTCCAGGGACTAGCGGCCACCGGGGAGCTGTTTTTT
TRBJ1-1,-,few,TRBV5-1,CASSLASGSMNTEAFF,TGCGCCAGCAGCTTGGCTAGCGGTTCCATGAACACTGAAGCTTTCTTT
TRBJ2-7,TRBD1,-,TRBV7-9,CASSPPPRTGHLEQYF,TGTGCCAGCAGCCCACCCCCCCGGACAGGGCACCTCGAGCAGTACTTC
TRBJ1-3,-,-,TRBV10-1,CASSDTQMGEPLSSGNTIYF,TGCGCCAGCAGTGATACGCAGATGGGGGAACCGTTGAGCTCTGGAAACACCATATATTTT
TRBJ2-7,-,-,TRBV7-2,CASRREVRETGAHEQYF,TGTGCCAGCAGACGAGAGGTGCGGGAGACAGGGGCTCACGAGCAGTACTTC
TRBJ2-7,TRBD2,-,TRBV11-1,CASSPPGLGLAEQYF,TGTGCCAGCAGCCCGCCGGGACTAGGCCTAGCAGAGCAGTACTTC
TRBJ2-7,-,-,TRBV29-1,CSVRGDAYEQYF,TGCAGCGTCCGTGGCGACGCCTACGAGCAGTACTTC
TRBJ2-7,-,few,TRBV7-2,CASSLVSRNEQYF,TGTGCCAGCAGCTTAGTTTCCAGGAACGAGCAGTACTTC
TRBJ2-3,-,-,TRBV5-1,CASSLDTASTDTQYF,TGCGCCAGCAGCTTGGACACAGCGAGCACAGATACGCAGTATTTT
TRBJ2-1,TRBD2,-,TRBV7-2,CASSLAGGLVYNEQFF,TGTGCCAGCAGCTTAGCGGGAGGGCTCGTCTACAATGAGCAGTTCTTC
TRBJ1-1,TRBD1,-,TRBV28,CASPGQGGKAEAFF,TGTGCCAGCCCTGGACAGGGAGGGAAAGCTGAAGCTTTCTTT
TRBJ1-4,-,once,TRBV9,CASSLWGRSNEKLFF,TGTGCCAGCAGTCTGTGGGGGAGGTCTAATGAAAAACTGTTTTTT
TRBJ2-3,-,-,TRBV5-4,CASSLAGARVTDTQYF,TGTGCCAGCAGCTTGGCCGGCGCCAGGGTCACAGATACGCAGTATTTT
TRBJ2-5,-,-,TRBV19,CASSIPRGLGETQYF,TGTGCCAGTAGTATCCCCAGGGGTCTGGGAGAGACCCAGTACTTC
TRBJ2-5,TRBD1,-,TRBV19,CASSSDRRETQYF,TGTGCCAGTAGTTCGGACAGGAGAGAGACCCAGTACTTC
TRBJ2-1,TRBD2,-,TRBV29-1,CSVTGLAMSSYNEQFF,TGCAGCGTGACGGGACTAGCGATGAGCTCCTACAATGAGCAGTTCTTC
TRBJ2-3,TRBD2,-,TRBV7-9,CASSLGTSGRAKDTQYF,TGTGCCAGCAGCTTAGGGACTAGCGGGAGGGCTAAAGATACGCAGTATTTT
TRBJ2-1,TRBD2,-,TRBV5-4,CASSLVGLAGNNEQFF,TGTGCCAGCAGCTTGGTTGGACTAGCGGGGAACAATGAGCAGTTCTTC
TRBJ2-7,-,-,TRBV10-2,CASSESGGVYEQYF,TGCGCCAGCAGTGAGTCGGGCGGGGTCTACGAGCAGTACTTC
TRBJ2-3,TRBD1,-,TRBV4-2,CASSQAGTGSTDTQYF,TGTGCCAGCAGCCAGGCCGGGACAGGAAGCACAGATACGCAGTATTTT
TRBJ2-7,-,few,TRBV6-6,CASRRGTSYEQYF,TGTGCCAGTCGGAGAGGGACTTCCTACGAGCAGTACTTC